The 25 T cell receptor beta chains in this list originate from one sample, sequenced in a study of cytomegalovirus exposure and HLA in healthy donors. The PCR ran on 60 Vbeta and 13 Jbeta primers. Assay: immunoSEQ multiplex PCR; the TCRdb copy retains only in-frame clones and omits some. The profile covers approximately 190,000 clones, with 80% to 90% appearing a single time and over 1% taken by the ten largest. The sample taken for sequencing was PBMCs. Receptors originate from a man aged 25-40 years in good health and CMV-seronegative.

This CDR3 reads CASSQRSRNTEAFF. CDR3 sequence (DNA): TGCGCCAGCAGCCAACGGTCCCGGAACACTGAAGCTTTCTTT. The chain uses TRBV4-1 and TRBJ1-1; the D is unclear. The CDR3 runs to 14 residues. With 2 bases removed from V and 1 base from J, the gap between germline ends came to 8 bases. The germline CDR1 and CDR2 sequences are MGHRA and YSYEKL.

The chain combines TRBV6-5 with TRBJ1-2, with 8 bases identical to TRBD1. J was trimmed by 8 bases and V by 2 bases; bases with no gene match: 7. There are 14 residues in the CDR3. Germline CDR1 reads MNHEY; CDR2 reads SVGAGI. This CDR3 reads CASSYLQGAQGYTF. As DNA, the CDR3 is TGTGCCAGCAGTTACCTGCAGGGGGCGCAGGGCTACACCTTC.

The CDR3 DNA sequence: TGCGCCAGCAGCTTACGACAGGGGTTCGATGAGCAGTACTTC. This encodes CASSLRQGFDEQYF. The chain has TRBV5-1 and TRBJ2-7; 8 bases align to TRBD1. Germline V gene sequence: CDR1 SGHRS, CDR2 YFSETQ. The CDR3 totals 14 residues. V lost 2 bases, J lost 7 bases, and 8 bases stayed unmatched. Full variable domain (remainder filled in from reference TRBV5-1 and TRBJ2-7): KAGVTQTPRYLIKTRGQQVTLSCSPISGHRSVSWYQQTPGQGLQFLFEYFSETQRNKGNFPGRFSGRQFSNSRSEMNVSTLELGDSALYLCASSLRQGFDEQYFGPGTRLTVT.

The V gene is TRBV18, the J gene TRBJ2-2; 8 nucleotides agree with TRBD2. V dropped 3 bases and J dropped 4; count of bases not matched to a gene: 7. Germline CDR1 and CDR2: KGHSH and LQKENI. The CDR3 extends over 16 amino acids. The chain's CDR3 is CASSPGTSGVTGELFF. CDR3 bases: TGTGCCAGCTCACCGGGAACTAGCGGAGTCACCGGGGAGCTGTTTTTT.

This clone was detected only once. V usage is TRBV27 and J usage is TRBJ2-7; D uncertain. The V and J ends lost 0 bases and 3 bases respectively, with 6 bases between them. Per germline, CDR1 MNHEY and CDR2 SMNVEV (reference sequence). This CDR3 comprises 13 residues. The CDR3 sequence: CASSLSNSYEQYF. In nucleotides, the CDR3 is TGTGCCAGCAGTTTATCGAACAGCTACGAGCAGTACTTC.

J is TRBJ2-5 and V is TRBV29-1; tentative D call: TRBD1 (6 bases). Deletions cut 6 bases from V and 2 bases from J, with 7 bases between. In germline, CDR1 is SQVTM, CDR2 ANQGSEA. CDR3 length equals 11 residues. The CDR3 nucleotides read TGCAGCGTAAGGGGGCAAGAGACCCAGTACTTC. Protein product: CSVRGQETQYF.

CDR3 amino acids: CAWDGTANTEAFF. As DNA, the CDR3 is TGTGCCTGGGACGGGACAGCGAACACTGAAGCTTTCTTT. The rearrangement uses TRBV30 and TRBJ1-1; TRBD1 aligns across 7 bases. CDR1 is GTSNPN and CDR2 is SVGIG in the germline V gene (reference sequence). CDR3 length: 13 residues. The V gene end was trimmed by 5 bases and the J gene end by 1 base; junction bases not matched to a gene: 4.

The CDR3 is CASAGGHAEGTEAFF. The CDR3, as DNA: TGCGCCAGCGCGGGGGGGCACGCCGAGGGGACTGAAGCTTTCTTT. The chain couples TRBV10-1 to TRBJ1-1; possibly TRBD1 for D (6 bases). V was trimmed by 8 bases and J by 5 bases, leaving 21 bases between them. The CDR3 contains 15 residues. The germline gives CDR1 WNHNN, CDR2 SYGVQD (reference sequence).

The gene calls are TRBV6-6 and TRBJ1-2; tentatively, D is TRBD1 (5 bases). The CDR3 is 13 amino acids. Germline V gene sequence: CDR1 MNHNY, CDR2 SVGAGI (reference sequence). Between the trimmed V and J ends, which lost 7 bases and 8 bases, there was a span of 17 bases. CDR3: CASTLDGHRGYTF. The CDR3 nucleotides are TGTGCCAGCACACTTGACGGACACCGCGGCTACACCTTC.

The chain recombines TRBV5-4 with TRBJ2-1, with TRBD2 as a possible D gene (6 bases). The V gene's germline CDR1 is SGHNT and CDR2 YYREEE (reference sequence). This CDR3 contains 15 residues. V shed 4 bases and J shed 4 bases, with 15 bases lying between them. The CDR3 sequence: CASSHWAGNYNEQFF. CDR3 DNA: TGTGCCAGCAGCCACTGGGCGGGAAATTACAATGAGCAGTTCTTC.

This sequence joins TRBV6-6 and TRBJ2-2, with D possibly being TRBD1 (6 bases). The CDR3 runs 14 residues. The V gene's germline CDR1 is MNHNY and CDR2 SVGAGI (reference sequence). The V and J ends lost 7 bases and 6 bases respectively, with 15 bases between them. Here the CDR3 reads CASKAGVGAGELFF. In DNA, the CDR3 is TGTGCCAGCAAAGCAGGGGTTGGGGCCGGGGAGCTGTTTTTT.

The chain combines TRBV28 with TRBJ2-3; 7 nucleotides align to TRBD1. Germline values: CDR1 MDHEN, CDR2 SYDVKM. The CDR3 is 13 amino acids. The trim removed 7 bases at V and 1 base at J, leaving 2 bases unmatched. The CDR3 nucleotides are TGTGCCAGCAAAACAGGGGGCACAGATACGCAGTATTTT. It encodes CASKTGGTDTQYF.

The V call is TRBV4-3, the J call TRBJ1-6; no clear D gene. Trimming left V 1 base short and J 8 bases short, with 15 bases between. Germline values: CDR1 LGHNA, CDR2 YSLEER. The CDR3 is 16 amino acids. The CDR3 region is CASSQGVGRFYSPLHF. The CDR3 bases are TGCGCCAGCAGCCAAGGCGTGGGCCGCTTTTATTCACCCCTCCACTTT.

This clone was seen just once. V gene TRBV28 combines with J gene TRBJ2-7; TRBD1 aligns across 7 bases. V lost 6 bases, J lost 0 bases, and 5 bases stayed unmatched. The CDR3 contains 14 residues. The V gene's germline CDR1 is MDHEN and CDR2 SYDVKM. DNA for the CDR3: TGTGCCAGCAGCTTGGGACAGAGCTCCTACGAGCAGTACTTC. Encoded protein: CASSLGQSSYEQYF. Filled out from reference TRBV28 and TRBJ2-7, the complete variable domain reads DVKVTQSSRYLVKRTGEKVFLECVQDMDHENMFWYRQDPGLGLRLIYFSYDVKMKEKGDIPEGYSVSREKKERFSLILESASTNQTSMYLCASSLGQSSYEQYFGPGTRLTVT.

The chain recombines TRBV7-2 with TRBJ2-5; D is perhaps TRBD1 (6 bases). This CDR3 region has 14 residues. Germline loops: CDR1 SGHTA, CDR2 FQGNSA. Trimming removed 0 bases at V and 4 bases at J, with 9 bases between. CDR3 in amino acids: CASSLAGGRETQYF. In DNA form, the CDR3 reads TGTGCCAGCAGCTTAGCTGGGGGCAGAGAGACCCAGTACTTC.

V gene TRBV30 combines with J gene TRBJ2-1; tentative D call: TRBD1 (6 bases). V lost 6 bases to trimming and J lost 2 bases, with 11 bases between them. The CDR3 sequence is 13 residues long. The germline V gene encodes CDR1 GTSNPN and CDR2 SVGIG (reference sequence). CDR3 in amino acids: CACDRKAYNEQFF. CDR3 DNA sequence: TGTGCCTGCGACAGGAAGGCCTACAATGAGCAGTTCTTC.

Details on this clone: The CDR3 carries no conserved terminal phenylalanine or tryptophan, so it likely arises from a read error. The DNA is omitted, as the CDR3 cannot be located on it reliably, and the CDR3 follows TCRdb's listing. The chain combines TRBV29-1 with TRBJ1-5; the D call in the table, TRBD1, was not verified against the DNA. Germline values: CDR1 SQVTM, CDR2 ANQGSEA. The CDR3 is made up of 9 amino acids, end residues included. The CDR3 sequence is CSVTIPDST.

The genes are TRBV10-3 and TRBJ1-5; tentative D call: TRBD1 (6 bases). V was cut by 10 bases and J by 3 bases, with 19 bases left in between. The CDR3 is 15 residues long. Per germline, CDR1 ENHRY and CDR2 SYGVKD. The DNA of the CDR3 is TGTGCCACCACGGAACAGGGAGGGGTCAATCAGCCCCAGCATTTT. Protein: CATTEQGGVNQPQHF.

The chain is built from TRBV5-4 and TRBJ1-1, with D perhaps matching TRBD1 (5 bases). This CDR3 has 15 amino acids. Trimming cost V 0 bases and J 0 bases, with 9 bases left between them. Germline-derived CDR1 and CDR2 are SGHNT and YYREEE (reference sequence). Written as DNA, the CDR3 is TGTGCCAGCAGCTTGGCCCCAGGGATGAACACTGAAGCTTTCTTT. This sequence encodes CASSLAPGMNTEAFF.

V and J are TRBV11-2 and TRBJ2-7; D possibly corresponds to TRBD2 (7 bases). Trimming shortened V by 4 bases and J by 2 bases, and 21 bases separated the two germline ends. This CDR3 region has 17 residues. Germline lookup yields CDR1 SGHAT and CDR2 FQNNGV. CDR3 sequence (DNA): TGTGCCAGCAGCTCAGGGAGGGGGGCTAAGAGAACCTACGAGCAGTACTTC. Its translation is CASSSGRGAKRTYEQYF.

V and J are TRBV4-2 and TRBJ1-6; 7 bases fit TRBD1. This CDR3 region has 15 residues. The V gene end was trimmed by 3 bases and the J gene end by 9 bases; junction bases not matched to a gene: 8. Germline V CDR1 and CDR2: LGHNA, YNFKEQ. CDR3 sequence (DNA): TGTGCCAGCAGCCAGGGACAGAGCCTTTCTTCACCCCTCCACTTT. This gives the protein CASSQGQSLSSPLHF.

This clone occurred a few times. The chain couples TRBV4-1 to TRBJ2-7, with TRBD2 matching over 9 bases. Germline V gene sequence: CDR1 MGHRA, CDR2 YSYEKL. With 1 base clipped from V and 3 bases from J, the junction kept 10 bases outside the gene matches. The CDR3 loop spans 17 amino acids. CDR3 nucleotide sequence: TGCGCCAGCAGCCAAGGACCCCTAGCGGGAATTGACTACGAGCAGTACTTC. This encodes CASSQGPLAGIDYEQYF.

The sample holds one count of this clone. For the CDR3, the DNA is TGTGCCAGCAGCTTTAACCCAGGAAGGAACACTGAAGCTTTCTTT. This sequence encodes CASSFNPGRNTEAFF. This rearrangement joins TRBV7-2 to TRBJ1-1, with no clear D. Germline V gives CDR1 SGHTA, CDR2 FQGNSA. This CDR3 is 15 amino acids long. Trimming stripped 3 bases from V and 1 base from J, with 12 bases between.

V usage is TRBV5-1 and J usage is TRBJ2-5; TRBD1 matches 8 bases. The junction had 10 bases not matched to a gene; V was cut back by 7 bases and J by 5 bases. The CDR3 consists of 14 residues. Looked up from germline, CDR1 is SGHRS and CDR2 is YFSETQ. The CDR3 spells CASVSQGATETQYF. CDR3 DNA sequence: TGCGCCAGCGTATCGCAGGGGGCTACGGAGACCCAGTACTTC.

This clone occurred once. The chain joins TRBV15 to TRBJ1-5; TRBD1 might be the D (6 bases). The CDR3 sequence is 16 residues long. Trimming pared 1 base from V and 6 bases from J, leaving 16 bases between. Per germline, CDR1 LNHNV and CDR2 YYDKDF (reference sequence). CDR3 loop: CATSRVPGEGGQPQHF. The CDR3 region has the DNA TGTGCCACCAGCAGAGTTCCAGGGGAAGGGGGTCAGCCCCAGCATTTT.